The TCR beta chain under discussion was sequenced for a study of radiation and T cells in renal cell carcinoma. Time point defined: baseline pretreatment blood. Noted treatment: 15 Gy SBRT to primary tumor, nephrectomy 4 weeks later. V was shortened by 5 bases and J by 6 bases, with 17 bases between the two germline ends. Germline V lookup: CDR1 KGHSH, CDR2 LQKENI. This CDR3 region has 14 residues. Assay: immunoSEQ multiplex PCR; the TCRdb copy retains only in-frame clones and omits some. Counted here are about 49,000 clones, 75% to 85% occurring once; the ten biggest clones make up about 31%. This material consisted of blood, taken from a patient whose treatment included radiotherapy and nephrectomy. The rearrangement links TRBV18 to TRBJ2-7; possibly TRBD2 for D (6 bases). This clonotype was sampled from a woman in her sixties or seventies with renal cell carcinoma. The CDR3 reads CASSTAQTGGEQYF. CDR3 nucleotides: TGTGCCAGCTCAACGGCCCAAACCGGGGGCGAGCAGTACTTC. Combining the CDR3 with reference TRBV18 and TRBJ2-7 gives the whole variable domain NAGVMQNPRHLVRRRGQEARLRCSPMKGHSHVYWYRQLPEEGLKFMVYLQKENIIDESGMPKERFSAEFPKEGPSILRIQQVVRGDSAAYFCASSTAQTGGEQYFGPGTRLTVT.